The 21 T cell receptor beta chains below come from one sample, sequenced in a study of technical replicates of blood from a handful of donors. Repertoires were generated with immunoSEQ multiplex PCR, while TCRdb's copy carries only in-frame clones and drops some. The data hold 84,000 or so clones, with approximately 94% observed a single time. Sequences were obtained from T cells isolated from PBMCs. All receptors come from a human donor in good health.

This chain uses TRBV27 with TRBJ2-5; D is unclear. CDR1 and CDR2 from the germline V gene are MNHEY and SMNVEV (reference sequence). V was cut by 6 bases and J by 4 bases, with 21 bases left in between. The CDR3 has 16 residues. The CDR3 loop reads CASRLGSQLRGETQYF. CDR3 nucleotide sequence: TGTGCCAGCAGGCTCGGGTCCCAACTAAGAGGAGAGACCCAGTACTTC.

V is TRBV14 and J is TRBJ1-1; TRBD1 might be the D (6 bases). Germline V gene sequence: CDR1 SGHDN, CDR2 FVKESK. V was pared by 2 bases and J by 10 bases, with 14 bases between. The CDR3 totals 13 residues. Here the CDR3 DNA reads TGTGCCAGCAGCCAACCAGACAGGCCGGCAGCTTTCTTT. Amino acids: CASSQPDRPAAFF.

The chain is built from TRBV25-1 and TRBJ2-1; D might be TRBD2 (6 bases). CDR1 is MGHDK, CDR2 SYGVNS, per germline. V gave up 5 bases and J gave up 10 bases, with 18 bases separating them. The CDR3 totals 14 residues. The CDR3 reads CASSTLRRGGEQFF. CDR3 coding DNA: TGTGCCAGCAGTACCCTTAGGAGGGGTGGAGAGCAGTTCTTC.

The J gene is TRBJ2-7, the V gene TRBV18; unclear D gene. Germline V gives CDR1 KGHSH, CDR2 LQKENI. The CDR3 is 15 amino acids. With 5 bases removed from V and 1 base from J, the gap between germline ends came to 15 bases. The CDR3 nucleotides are TGTGCCAGCTCAGCAGAACGGCCACTATCCTACGAGCAGTACTTC. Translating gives CASSAERPLSYEQYF.

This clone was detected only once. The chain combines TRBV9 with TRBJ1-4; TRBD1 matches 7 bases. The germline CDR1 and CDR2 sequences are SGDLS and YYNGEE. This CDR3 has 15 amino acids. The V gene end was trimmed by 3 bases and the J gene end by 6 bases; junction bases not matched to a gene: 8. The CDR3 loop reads CASSAKGAVHEKLFF. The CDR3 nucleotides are TGTGCCAGCAGCGCGAAGGGGGCCGTCCATGAAAAACTGTTTTTT.

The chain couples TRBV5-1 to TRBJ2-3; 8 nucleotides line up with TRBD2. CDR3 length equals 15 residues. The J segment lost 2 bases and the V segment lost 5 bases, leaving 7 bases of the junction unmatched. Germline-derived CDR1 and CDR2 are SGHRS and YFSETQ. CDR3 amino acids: CASRSSGILTDTQYF. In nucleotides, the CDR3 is TGCGCCAGCAGAAGTAGCGGGATACTCACAGATACGCAGTATTTT.

CDR3 nucleotides: TGTGCCAGTAGTATAGGGTTCAGGGGGCGCCTTAGCAATCAGCCCCAGCATTTT. Protein: CASSIGFRGRLSNQPQHF. This chain connects TRBV19 to TRBJ1-5; TRBD1 aligns across 8 bases. The CDR3 consists of 18 residues. Germline V gene lookup returns CDR1 LNHDA and CDR2 SQIVND (reference sequence). Trimming removed 1 base from V and 0 bases from J; junction bases left unmatched: 8.

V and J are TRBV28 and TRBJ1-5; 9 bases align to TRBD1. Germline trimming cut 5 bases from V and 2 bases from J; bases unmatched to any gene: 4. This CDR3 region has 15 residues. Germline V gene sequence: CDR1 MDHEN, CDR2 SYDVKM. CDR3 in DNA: TGTGCCAGCAGTACGACAGGGGGTGGCAATCAGCCCCAGCATTTT. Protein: CASSTTGGGNQPQHF.

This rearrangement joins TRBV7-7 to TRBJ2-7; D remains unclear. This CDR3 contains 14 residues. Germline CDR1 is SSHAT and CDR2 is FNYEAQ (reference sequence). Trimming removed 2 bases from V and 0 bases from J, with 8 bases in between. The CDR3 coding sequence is TGTGCCAGCAGCTTAAATGGCGGCTCCTACGAGCAGTACTTC. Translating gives CASSLNGGSYEQYF.

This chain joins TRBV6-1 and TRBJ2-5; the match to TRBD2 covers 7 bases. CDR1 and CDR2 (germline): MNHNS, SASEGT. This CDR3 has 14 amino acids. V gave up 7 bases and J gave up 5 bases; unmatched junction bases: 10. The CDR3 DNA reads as TGTGCCAGCAACCCACGGGGGGTAGATGAGACCCAGTACTTC. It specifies CASNPRGVDETQYF.

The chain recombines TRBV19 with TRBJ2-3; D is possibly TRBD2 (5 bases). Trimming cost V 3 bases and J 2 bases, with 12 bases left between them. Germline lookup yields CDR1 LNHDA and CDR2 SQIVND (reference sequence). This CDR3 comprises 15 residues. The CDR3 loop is CASSMTGRDTDTQYF. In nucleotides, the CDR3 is TGTGCCAGTAGTATGACCGGACGGGACACAGATACGCAGTATTTT.

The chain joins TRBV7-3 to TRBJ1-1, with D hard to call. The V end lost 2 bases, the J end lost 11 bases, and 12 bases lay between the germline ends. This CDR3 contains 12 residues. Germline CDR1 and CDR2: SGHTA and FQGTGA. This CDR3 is CASSLDGGWAFF. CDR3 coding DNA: TGTGCCAGCAGCTTAGATGGAGGATGGGCTTTCTTT. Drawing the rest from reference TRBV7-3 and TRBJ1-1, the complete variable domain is GAGVSQTPSNKVTEKGKYVELRCDPISGHTALYWYRQSLGQGPEFLIYFQGTGAADDSGLPNDRFFAVRPEGSVSTLKIQRTERGDSAVYLCASSLDGGWAFFGQGTRLTVV.

CDR3: CASSLLLAGENEQFF. The CDR3 DNA reads as TGTGCCAGCAGCTTACTACTAGCGGGAGAAAATGAGCAGTTCTTC. This chain uses TRBV11-2 with TRBJ2-1; TRBD2 agrees at 11 bases. Germline V CDR1 and CDR2: SGHAT, FQNNGV. The CDR3 sequence is 15 residues long. With V trimmed by 2 bases and J by 7 bases, 4 bases remained unmatched. The complete variable domain, with remaining parts taken from reference TRBV11-2 and TRBJ2-1, reads EAGVAQSPRYKIIEKRQSVAFWCNPISGHATLYWYQQILGQGPKLLIQFQNNGVVDDSQLPKDRFSAERLKGVDSTLKIQPAKLEDSAVYLCASSLLLAGENEQFFGPGTRLTVL.

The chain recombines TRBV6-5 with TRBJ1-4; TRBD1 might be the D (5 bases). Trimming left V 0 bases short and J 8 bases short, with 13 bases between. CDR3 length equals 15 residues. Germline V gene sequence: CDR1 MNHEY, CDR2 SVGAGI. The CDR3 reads CASSYSGNGGEKLFF. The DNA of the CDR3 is TGTGCCAGCAGTTACTCGGGAAATGGGGGGGAAAAACTGTTTTTT.

Here the CDR3 reads CAGLDRGVEKLFF. DNA for the CDR3: TGTGCCGGATTAGACAGGGGAGTAGAAAAACTGTTTTTT. The chain employs TRBV6-1 and TRBJ1-4, with 8 bases fitting TRBD1. J lost 8 bases, V lost 11 bases, and 10 bases had no gene match. The CDR3 is 13 amino acids. Per the germline V gene, CDR1 is MNHNS and CDR2 is SASEGT.

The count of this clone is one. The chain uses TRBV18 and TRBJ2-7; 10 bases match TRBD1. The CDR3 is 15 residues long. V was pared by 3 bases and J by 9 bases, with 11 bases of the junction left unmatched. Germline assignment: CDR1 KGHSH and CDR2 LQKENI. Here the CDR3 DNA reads TGTGCCAGCTCACCGGACAGGGGGATTGGACGGGGGCAGTACTTC. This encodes CASSPDRGIGRGQYF.

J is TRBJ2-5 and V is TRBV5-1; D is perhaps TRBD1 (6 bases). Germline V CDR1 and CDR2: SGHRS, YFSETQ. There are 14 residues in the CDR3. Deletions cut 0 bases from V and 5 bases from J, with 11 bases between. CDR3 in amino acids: CASSLEPRGETQYF. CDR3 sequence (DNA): TGCGCCAGCAGCTTGGAGCCAAGGGGGGAGACCCAGTACTTC.

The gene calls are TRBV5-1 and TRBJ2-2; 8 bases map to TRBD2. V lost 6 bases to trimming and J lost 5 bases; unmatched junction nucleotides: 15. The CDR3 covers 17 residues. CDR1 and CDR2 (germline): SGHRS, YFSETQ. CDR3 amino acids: CASKVNDGGARTGELFF. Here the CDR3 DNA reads TGCGCCAGCAAGGTTAACGACGGGGGGGCTCGGACCGGGGAGCTGTTTTTT.

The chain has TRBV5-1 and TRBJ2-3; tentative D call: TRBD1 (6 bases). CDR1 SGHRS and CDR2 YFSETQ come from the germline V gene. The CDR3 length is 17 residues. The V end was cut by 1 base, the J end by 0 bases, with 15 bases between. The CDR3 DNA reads TGCGCCAGCAGCTTGTCCCCTACAGGGCTTAGCACAGATACGCAGTATTTT. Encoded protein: CASSLSPTGLSTDTQYF. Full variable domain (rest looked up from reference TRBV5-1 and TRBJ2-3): KAGVTQTPRYLIKTRGQQVTLSCSPISGHRSVSWYQQTPGQGLQFLFEYFSETQRNKGNFPGRFSGRQFSNSRSEMNVSTLELGDSALYLCASSLSPTGLSTDTQYFGPGTRLTVL.

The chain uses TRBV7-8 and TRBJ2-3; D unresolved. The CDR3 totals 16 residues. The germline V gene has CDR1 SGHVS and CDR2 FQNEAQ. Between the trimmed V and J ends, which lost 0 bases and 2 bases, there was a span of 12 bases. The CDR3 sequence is CASSLAVGPLTDTQYF. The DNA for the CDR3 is TGTGCCAGCAGCTTAGCCGTTGGGCCTCTCACAGATACGCAGTATTTT.

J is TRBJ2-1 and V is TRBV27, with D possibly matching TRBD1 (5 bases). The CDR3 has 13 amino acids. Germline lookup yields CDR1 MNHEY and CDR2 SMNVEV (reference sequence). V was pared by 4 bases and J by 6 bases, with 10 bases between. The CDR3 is CASSCRQCNEQFF. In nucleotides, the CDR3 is TGTGCCAGCAGTTGTAGACAGTGCAATGAGCAGTTCTTC.